These 10 T cell receptor beta chains originate from one sample sequenced in a study of Ad26.COV2.S vaccination and SARS-CoV-2 variants. Treatment denoted: about 20 received Ad26.COV2.S at low or high dose, single or two shots; about 5 received placebo; per-sample allocation not given. The samples were gathered on day 63 after the first injection of vaccine or placebo. Libraries were prepared by immunoSEQ multiplex PCR; TCRdb keeps only in-frame clonotypes and omits some of them. The data contain hundreds of thousands of clones, about 86% of them seen just once; the ten biggest clones take up about 10%. The sample was peripheral blood, taken in a trial of Ad26.COV2.S vaccine versus placebo. The origin of the receptors is a person between 18 and 65 years old who received the Ad26.COV2.S COVID-19 vaccine or a placebo.

The gene calls are TRBV12-3 or TRBV12-4 and TRBJ2-3; the D is unclear. There are 13 residues in the CDR3. V lost 5 bases and J 2 bases, leaving 8 bases between the germline ends. Here the CDR3 reads CASSPRPTDTQYF. CDR3 DNA sequence: TGTGCCAGCAGTCCCCGACCCACAGATACGCAGTATTTT.

V is TRBV3-1 (or the pseudogene TRBV3-2) and J is TRBJ2-1; no definite D call. V lost 3 bases to trimming and J lost 1 base, with 4 bases between them. The CDR3 runs 13 residues. Germline V lookup: CDR1 LGHDT, CDR2 YNNKEL (reference sequence). The CDR3 DNA sequence: TGTGCCAGCAGCCACAGGTCCTACAATGAGCAGTTCTTC. Amino acid sequence: CASSHRSYNEQFF.

The V gene is TRBV7-9, the J gene TRBJ2-7, with a tentative D call TRBD2 (6 bases). Germline CDR1 and CDR2: SEHNR and FQNEAQ (reference sequence). V shed 9 bases and J shed 0 bases, with 12 bases lying between them. The CDR3 length is 13 residues. CDR3 bases: TGTGCCAGTTCGGGGGTCTTCTCCTACGAGCAGTACTTC. This gives the protein CASSGVFSYEQYF.

The chain couples TRBV7-9 to TRBJ1-1; D unresolved. There are 14 residues in the CDR3. V dropped 6 bases and J dropped 2 bases, with 13 bases sitting between them. Germline V gives CDR1 SEHNR, CDR2 FQNEAQ (reference sequence). The CDR3 nucleotides are TGTGCCAGCAGTCAGAGTTTTAGAAACACTGAAGCTTTCTTT. Protein: CASSQSFRNTEAFF.

The chain uses TRBV9 and TRBJ2-1; a possible D gene is TRBD2 (5 bases). V was shortened by 0 bases and J by 8 bases, with 9 bases between the two germline ends. Germline CDR1 reads SGDLS; CDR2 reads YYNGEE. This CDR3 is 13 amino acids long. The DNA for the CDR3 is TGTGCCAGCAGCGTAGCTAAGGACTATGAGCAGTTCTTC. It is translated as CASSVAKDYEQFF.

The genes are TRBV9 and TRBJ1-2, with TRBD1 identical over 9 bases. V shed 0 bases, J shed 7 bases, and the junction held 4 bases outside the gene matches. Germline assignment: CDR1 SGDLS and CDR2 YYNGEE. This CDR3 spans 14 amino acids. The CDR3 nucleotides are TGTGCCAGCAGCGTAGAAGGACAGGGGTCTGGCTACACCTTC. This translates into CASSVEGQGSGYTF.

This clone occurred once. V is TRBV23-1 and J is TRBJ2-3; 7 bases are shared with TRBD1. TRBV23-1 is placed among ORFs of uncertain function. Trimming cost V 4 bases and J 6 bases; bases outside gene matches: 13. The CDR3 contains 16 residues. The CDR3 sequence is CASSPKTGPQRDTQYF. The CDR3 bases are TGCGCCAGCAGTCCGAAGACAGGGCCCCAGCGGGATACGCAGTATTTT.

The V gene is TRBV5-1, the J gene TRBJ2-5; 13 nucleotides match TRBD2. J lost 4 bases, V lost 4 bases, and 7 bases had no gene match. The germline V gene encodes CDR1 SGHRS and CDR2 YFSETQ. This CDR3 has 16 residues. The CDR3 sequence: CASSAGLAGEVETQYF. As DNA, the CDR3 is TGCGCCAGCAGCGCCGGACTAGCGGGAGAGGTAGAGACCCAGTACTTC.

The rearrangement uses TRBV5-4 and TRBJ2-7, with D maybe TRBD2 (5 bases). Between the trimmed V and J ends, which lost 0 bases and 5 bases, there was a span of 9 bases. CDR3 length: 13 residues. Germline V gene lookup returns CDR1 SGHNT and CDR2 YYREEE (reference sequence). This CDR3 is CASSLVPGNEQYF. The CDR3 region has the DNA TGTGCCAGCAGCTTGGTCCCGGGGAACGAGCAGTACTTC.

The chain carries TRBV4-3 and TRBJ2-2; D call uncertain. The CDR3 has 15 amino acids. The V end was cut by 0 bases, the J end by 7 bases, with 12 bases between. Germline loops: CDR1 LGHNA, CDR2 YSLEER. For the CDR3, the DNA is TGCGCCAGCAGCCAAGATCCCGGGTACGGCGGGGAGCTGTTTTTT. Its translation: CASSQDPGYGGELFF.